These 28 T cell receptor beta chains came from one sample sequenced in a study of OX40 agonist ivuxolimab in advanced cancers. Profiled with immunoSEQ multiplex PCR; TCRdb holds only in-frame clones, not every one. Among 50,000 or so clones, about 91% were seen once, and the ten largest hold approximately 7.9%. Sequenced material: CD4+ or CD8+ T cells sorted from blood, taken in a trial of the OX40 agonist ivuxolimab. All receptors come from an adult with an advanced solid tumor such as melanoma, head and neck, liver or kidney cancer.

The CDR3 DNA follows: TGCGCCAGCAGCCAAACAGTCGGGACTAGCGGTAACAATGAGCAGTTCTTC. The encoded protein is CASSQTVGTSGNNEQFF. The V call is TRBV4-3, the J call TRBJ2-1, with TRBD2 identical over 11 bases. The V segment lost 2 bases and the J segment 5 bases; nucleotides outside the gene matches: 8. The germline V gene has CDR1 LGHNA and CDR2 YSLEER. This CDR3 has 17 amino acids.

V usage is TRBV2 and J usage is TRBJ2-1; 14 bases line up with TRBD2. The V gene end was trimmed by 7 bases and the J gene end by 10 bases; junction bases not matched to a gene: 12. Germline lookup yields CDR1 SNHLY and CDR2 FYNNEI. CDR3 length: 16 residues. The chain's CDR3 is CASTRGTSGRDYEQFF. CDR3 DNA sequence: TGTGCCAGCACTCGGGGGACTAGCGGGAGAGACTACGAGCAGTTCTTC.

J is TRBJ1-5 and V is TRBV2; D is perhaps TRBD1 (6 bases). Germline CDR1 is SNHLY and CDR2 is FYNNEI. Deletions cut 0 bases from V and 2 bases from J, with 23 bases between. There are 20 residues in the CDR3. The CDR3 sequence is CASSEAAGVMFGVGNQPQHF. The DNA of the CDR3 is TGTGCCAGCAGTGAAGCGGCAGGGGTTATGTTTGGAGTTGGCAATCAGCCCCAGCATTTT.

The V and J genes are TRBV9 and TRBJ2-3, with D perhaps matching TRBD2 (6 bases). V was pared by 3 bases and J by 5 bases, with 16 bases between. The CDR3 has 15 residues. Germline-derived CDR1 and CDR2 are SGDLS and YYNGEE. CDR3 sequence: CASSEEGAVVDTQYF. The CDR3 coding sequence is TGTGCCAGCAGCGAGGAGGGTGCGGTTGTAGATACGCAGTATTTT.

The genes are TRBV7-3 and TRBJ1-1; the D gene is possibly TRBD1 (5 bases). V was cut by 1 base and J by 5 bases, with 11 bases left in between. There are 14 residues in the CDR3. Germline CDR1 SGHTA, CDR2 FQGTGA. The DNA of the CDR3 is TGTGCCAGCAGCTTAAAAGGGGTTCGGACTGAAGCTTTCTTT. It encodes CASSLKGVRTEAFF.

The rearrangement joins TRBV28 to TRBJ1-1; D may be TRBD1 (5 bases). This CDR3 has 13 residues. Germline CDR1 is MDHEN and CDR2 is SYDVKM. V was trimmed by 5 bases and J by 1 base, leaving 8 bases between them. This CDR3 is CASSETGNTEAFF. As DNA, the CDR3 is TGTGCCAGCAGTGAAACAGGGAACACTGAAGCTTTCTTT.

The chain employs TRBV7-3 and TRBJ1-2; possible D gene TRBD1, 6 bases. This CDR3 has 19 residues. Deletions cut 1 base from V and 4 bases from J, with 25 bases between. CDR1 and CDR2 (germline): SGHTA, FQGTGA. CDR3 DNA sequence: TGTGCCAGCAGCTTAATGCAGGCGGAGGGACATGGCTCTCCCTATGGCTACACCTTC. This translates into CASSLMQAEGHGSPYGYTF.

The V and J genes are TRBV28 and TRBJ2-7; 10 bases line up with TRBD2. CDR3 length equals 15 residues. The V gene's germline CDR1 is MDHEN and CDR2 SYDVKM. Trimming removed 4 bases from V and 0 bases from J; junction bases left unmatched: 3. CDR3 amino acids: CASSWASGSSYEQYF. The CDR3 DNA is TGTGCCAGCAGTTGGGCTAGCGGGAGCTCCTACGAGCAGTACTTC.

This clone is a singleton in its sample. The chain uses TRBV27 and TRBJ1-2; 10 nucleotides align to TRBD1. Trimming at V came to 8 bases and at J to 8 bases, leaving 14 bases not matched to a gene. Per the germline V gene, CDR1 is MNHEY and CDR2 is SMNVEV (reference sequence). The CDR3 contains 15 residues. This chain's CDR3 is CASRPWSGQGFGYTF. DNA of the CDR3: TGTGCCAGCCGACCCTGGTCGGGACAGGGGTTCGGCTACACCTTC.

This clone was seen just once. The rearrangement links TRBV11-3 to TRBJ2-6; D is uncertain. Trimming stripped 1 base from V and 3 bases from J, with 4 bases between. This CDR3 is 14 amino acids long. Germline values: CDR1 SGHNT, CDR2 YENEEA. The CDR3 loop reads CASSLGFGANVLTF. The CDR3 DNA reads TGTGCCAGCAGCTTAGGGTTTGGGGCCAACGTCCTGACTTTC.

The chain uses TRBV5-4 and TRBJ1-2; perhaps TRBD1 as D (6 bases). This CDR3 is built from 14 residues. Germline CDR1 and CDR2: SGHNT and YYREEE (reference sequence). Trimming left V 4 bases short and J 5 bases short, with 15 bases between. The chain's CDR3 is CASSVTGLEYGYTF. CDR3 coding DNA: TGTGCCAGCAGCGTCACAGGGCTGGAGTATGGCTACACCTTC.

CDR3 sequence (DNA): TGTGCCAGCAGTGAATTCCCCCTTGACGGGAACTATGGCTACACCTTC. It specifies CASSEFPLDGNYGYTF. This chain joins TRBV6-1 and TRBJ1-2, with D unresolved. This CDR3 contains 16 residues. The V gene's germline CDR1 is MNHNS and CDR2 SASEGT. Trimming removed 2 bases from V and 2 bases from J, with 15 bases in between.

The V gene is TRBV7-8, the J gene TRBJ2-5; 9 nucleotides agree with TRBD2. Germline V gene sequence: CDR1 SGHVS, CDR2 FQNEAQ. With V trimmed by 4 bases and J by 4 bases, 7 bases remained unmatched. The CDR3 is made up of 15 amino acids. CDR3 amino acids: CASSSVAGVRETQYF. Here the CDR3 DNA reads TGTGCCAGCAGCTCGGTAGCGGGAGTTAGAGAGACCCAGTACTTC. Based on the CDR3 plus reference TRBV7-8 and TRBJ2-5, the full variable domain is GAGVSQSPRYKVAKRGQDVALRCDPISGHVSLFWYQQALGQGPEFLTYFQNEAQLDKSGLPSDRFFAERPEGSVSTLKIQRTQQEDSAVYLCASSSVAGVRETQYFGPGTRLLVL.

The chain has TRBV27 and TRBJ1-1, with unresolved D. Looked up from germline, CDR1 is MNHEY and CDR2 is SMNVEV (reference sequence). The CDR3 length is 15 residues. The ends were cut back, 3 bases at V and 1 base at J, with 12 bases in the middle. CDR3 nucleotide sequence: TGTGCCAGCAGTTTGAATGGCAGACAGAACACTGAAGCTTTCTTT. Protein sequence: CASSLNGRQNTEAFF.

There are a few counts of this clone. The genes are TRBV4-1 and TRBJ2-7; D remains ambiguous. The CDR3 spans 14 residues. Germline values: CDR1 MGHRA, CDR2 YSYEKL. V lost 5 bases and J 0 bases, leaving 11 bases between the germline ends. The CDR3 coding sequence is TGCGCCAGCAGCAGGACCGCGAGCTCCTACGAGCAGTACTTC. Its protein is CASSRTASSYEQYF.

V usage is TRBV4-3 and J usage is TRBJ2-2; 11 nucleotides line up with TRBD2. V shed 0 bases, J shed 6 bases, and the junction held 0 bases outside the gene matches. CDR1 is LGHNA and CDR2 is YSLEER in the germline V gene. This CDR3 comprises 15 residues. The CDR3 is CASSQELAGAGELFF. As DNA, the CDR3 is TGCGCCAGCAGCCAAGAACTAGCGGGGGCCGGGGAGCTGTTTTTT.

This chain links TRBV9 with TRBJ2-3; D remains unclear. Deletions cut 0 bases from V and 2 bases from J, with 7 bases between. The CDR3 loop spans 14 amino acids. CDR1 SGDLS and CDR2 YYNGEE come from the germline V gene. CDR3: CASSVGQLTDTQYF. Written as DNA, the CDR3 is TGTGCCAGCAGCGTAGGACAACTCACAGATACGCAGTATTTT.

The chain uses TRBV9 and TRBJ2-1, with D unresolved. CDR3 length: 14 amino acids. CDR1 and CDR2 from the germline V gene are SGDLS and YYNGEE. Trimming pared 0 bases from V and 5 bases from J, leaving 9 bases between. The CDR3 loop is CASSVGAPDNEQFF. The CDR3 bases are TGTGCCAGCAGCGTAGGGGCGCCAGACAATGAGCAGTTCTTC.

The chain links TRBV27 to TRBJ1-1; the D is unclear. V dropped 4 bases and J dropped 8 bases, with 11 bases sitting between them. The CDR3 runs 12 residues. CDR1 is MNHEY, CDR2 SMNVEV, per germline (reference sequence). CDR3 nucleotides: TGTGCCAGCAGTTCCCCCGCTACCGAAGCTTTCTTT. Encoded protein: CASSSPATEAFF.

Here the CDR3 DNA reads TGTGCCAGCAGCTTGGGGTCAGCGAACACTGAAGCTTTCTTT. Its protein is CASSLGSANTEAFF. V and J are TRBV5-6 and TRBJ1-1, with unresolved D. This CDR3 comprises 14 residues. CDR1 and CDR2 from the germline V gene are SGHDT and YYEEEE. Trimming shortened V by 0 bases and J by 1 base, and 7 bases separated the two germline ends.

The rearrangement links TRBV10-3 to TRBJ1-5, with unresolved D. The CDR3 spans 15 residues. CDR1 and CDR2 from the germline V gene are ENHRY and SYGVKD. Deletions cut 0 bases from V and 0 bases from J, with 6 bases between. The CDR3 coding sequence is TGTGCCATCAGTGAGTCCACAGTTAGCAATCAGCCCCAGCATTTT. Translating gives CAISESTVSNQPQHF.

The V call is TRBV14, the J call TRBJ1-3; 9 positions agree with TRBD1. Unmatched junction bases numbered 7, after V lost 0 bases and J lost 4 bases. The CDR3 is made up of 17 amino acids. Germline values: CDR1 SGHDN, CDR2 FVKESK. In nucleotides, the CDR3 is TGTGCCAGCAGCCAAGACGGGGGACAGGGACTCGGAAACACCATATATTTT. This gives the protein CASSQDGGQGLGNTIYF.

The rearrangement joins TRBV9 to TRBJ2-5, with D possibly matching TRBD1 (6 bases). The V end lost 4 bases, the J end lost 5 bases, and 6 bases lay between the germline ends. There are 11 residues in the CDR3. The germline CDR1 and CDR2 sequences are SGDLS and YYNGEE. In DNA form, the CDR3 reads TGTGCCAGCAGCACAGGGGAGACCCAGTACTTC. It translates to CASSTGETQYF.

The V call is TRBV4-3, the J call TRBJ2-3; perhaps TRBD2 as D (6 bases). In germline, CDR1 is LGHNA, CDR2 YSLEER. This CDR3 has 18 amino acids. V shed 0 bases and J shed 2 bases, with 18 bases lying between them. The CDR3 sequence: CASSQEEFGGGLTDTQYF. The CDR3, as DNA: TGCGCCAGCAGCCAAGAGGAATTCGGGGGAGGACTCACAGATACGCAGTATTTT.

The CDR3 nucleotides are TGTGCCAGCGATAACGGGACAGGGTGGTATGGCTACACCTTC. Translation: CASDNGTGWYGYTF. The chain combines TRBV28 with TRBJ1-2; 9 nucleotides match TRBD1. The CDR3 totals 14 residues. CDR1 MDHEN and CDR2 SYDVKM come from the germline V gene. V was clipped by 8 bases and J by 5 bases; unmatched bases: 9.

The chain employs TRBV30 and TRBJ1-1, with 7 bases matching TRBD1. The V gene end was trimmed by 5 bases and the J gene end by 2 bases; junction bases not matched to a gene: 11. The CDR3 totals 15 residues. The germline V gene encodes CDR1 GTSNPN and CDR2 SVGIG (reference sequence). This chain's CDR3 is CAWDRDSDSNTEAFF. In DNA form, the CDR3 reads TGTGCCTGGGACCGGGACAGCGACTCTAACACTGAAGCTTTCTTT.

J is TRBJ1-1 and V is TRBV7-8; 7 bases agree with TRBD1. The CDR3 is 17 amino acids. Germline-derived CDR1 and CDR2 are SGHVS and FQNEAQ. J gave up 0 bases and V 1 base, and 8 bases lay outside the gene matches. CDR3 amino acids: CASSLGTSTGLNTEAFF. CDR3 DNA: TGTGCCAGCAGCTTAGGAACCTCGACAGGGTTGAACACTGAAGCTTTCTTT.

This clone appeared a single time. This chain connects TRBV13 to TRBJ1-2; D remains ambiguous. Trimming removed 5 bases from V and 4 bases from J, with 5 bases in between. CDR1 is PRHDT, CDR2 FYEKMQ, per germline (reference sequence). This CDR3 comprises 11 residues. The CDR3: CASSLSYGYTF. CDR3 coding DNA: TGTGCCAGCAGCCTTAGCTATGGCTACACCTTC.